This record looks at one T cell receptor beta chain sequence and its context. The antigen is undetermined. V was pared by 0 bases and J by 5 bases, with 3 bases of the junction left unmatched. Germline V gene sequence: CDR1 LGHNA, CDR2 YSLEER. There are 14 residues in the CDR3. Primers included in the PCR were 60 Vbeta and 13 Jbeta primers. Using immunoSEQ multiplex PCR, the repertoire was profiled, and TCRdb retains in-frame clones only, with some absent. The table has roughly 150,000 clones, 82% seen once. The sample originates from a study of cytomegalovirus exposure and HLA in healthy donors. Study-wide results and limits: Serostatus for CMV was the only available immune exposure information. HLA alleles showed associations with 15,000 to 20,000 TCR beta sequences in a later analysis, at a 0.05 false discovery rate.

The TCR was taken from a male donor in good health and CMV-seronegative. The chain is built from TRBV4-3 and TRBJ2-5, with 7 nucleotides matching TRBD2. Sequenced input: PBMCs. CDR3 coding DNA: TGCGCCAGCAGCCAAGAGCCCGGGGGGGAGACCCAGTACTTC. Protein: CASSQEPGGETQYF.